This T cell receptor beta chain was recovered during a study of cytomegalovirus exposure and HLA in healthy donors. Study results and caveats: In the analysis, some V segments, TRBV6-2 and TRBV6-3 included, were excluded as indistinguishable. A reported reduction in N-insertions relative to the approximately 670-donor mean was seen in an Asian-associated ancestry cluster in a later analysis.

This CDR3 is built from 14 residues. V was trimmed by 0 bases and J by 15 bases, leaving 18 bases between them. The germline CDR1 and CDR2 sequences are SGDLS and YYNGEE. As concerns this clone: Its antigen is currently unknown.

60 Vbeta and 13 Jbeta primers were used in PCR. The repertoire was sequenced with immunoSEQ multiplex PCR; TCRdb's copy has only in-frame clones and lacks some. The table shows about 170,000 clones, with approximately 80% occurring only once. The clonotype was recovered from a woman younger than 30 in good health and CMV-seronegative. Specimen: PBMCs. The chain employs TRBV9 and TRBJ2-2; D is perhaps TRBD2 (6 bases). CDR3 residues: CASSVVGTGGRLFF. As DNA, the CDR3 is TGTGCCAGCAGCGTAGTAGGTACCGGGGGAAGGTTGTTTTTT.